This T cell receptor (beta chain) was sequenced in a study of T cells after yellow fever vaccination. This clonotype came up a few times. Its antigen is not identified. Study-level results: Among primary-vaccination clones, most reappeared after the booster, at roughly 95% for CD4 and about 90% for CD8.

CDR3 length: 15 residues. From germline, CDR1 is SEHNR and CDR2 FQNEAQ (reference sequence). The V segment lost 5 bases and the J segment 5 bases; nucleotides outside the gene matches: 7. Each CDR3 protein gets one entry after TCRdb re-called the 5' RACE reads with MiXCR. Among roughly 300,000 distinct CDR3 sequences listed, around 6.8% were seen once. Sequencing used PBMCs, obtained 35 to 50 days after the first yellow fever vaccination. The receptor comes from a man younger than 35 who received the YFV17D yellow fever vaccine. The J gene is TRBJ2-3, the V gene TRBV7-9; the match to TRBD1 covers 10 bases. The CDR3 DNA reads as TGTGCCAGCAGCCACGGGACAGGGGAGAGAGATACGCAGTATTTT. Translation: CASSHGTGERDTQYF. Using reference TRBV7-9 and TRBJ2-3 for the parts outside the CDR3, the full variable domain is DTGVSQNPRHKITKRGQNVTFRCDPISEHNRLYWYRQTLGQGPEFLTYFQNEAQLEKSRLLSDRFSAERPKGSFSTLEIQRTEQGDSAMYLCASSHGTGERDTQYFGPGTRLTVL.